One sample yielded the 7 T cell receptor beta chains listed below, sequenced in a study of CD8 T cell repertoires and HIV-1 epitope variants. Clones were sequenced by immunoSEQ multiplex PCR, and TCRdb holds only the in-frame ones, with some missing. The repertoire consists of approximately 1,100 clones, with 65% to 85% occurring once and the leading ten covering around 40%. For these receptors, no antigen is known. Source material: cultured CD8+ T cells derived from PBMCs. These TCRs come from a male donor with HIV.

The V call is TRBV28, the J call TRBJ1-2; no firm D call. CDR1 and CDR2 (germline): MDHEN, SYDVKM. The CDR3 contains 12 residues. The V end was cut by 5 bases, the J end by 8 bases, with 12 bases between. The CDR3 spells CASSLDRWGYTF. The CDR3 nucleotides are TGTGCCAGCAGTCTGGATCGCTGGGGCTACACCTTC.

The chain links TRBV9 to TRBJ2-1; D is possibly TRBD2 (6 bases). V was trimmed by 0 bases and J by 6 bases, leaving 13 bases between them. The CDR3 is 15 amino acids. Germline CDR1 and CDR2: SGDLS and YYNGEE. In nucleotides, the CDR3 is TGTGCCAGCAGCGTAGAGAAAGCGGGTACCAATGAGCAGTTCTTC. Translated, it gives CASSVEKAGTNEQFF.

This clone was observed a handful of times. This sequence joins TRBV19 and TRBJ1-1; TRBD1 aligns across 7 bases. Losses at the gene ends were 5 bases for V and 8 bases for J; bases not matched to a gene: 5. CDR1 and CDR2 from the germline V gene are LNHDA and SQIVND (reference sequence). This CDR3 is built from 12 residues. The CDR3 coding sequence is TGTGCCAGTAGTGTCGGGACAGTAGAAGCTTTCTTT. Translating it yields CASSVGTVEAFF.

V usage is TRBV4-3 and J usage is TRBJ2-5; D unresolved. V was cut by 5 bases and J by 5 bases, with 12 bases left in between. The CDR3 has 13 residues. Germline V gives CDR1 LGHNA, CDR2 YSLEER. The CDR3 DNA reads as TGCGCCAGCAGCTCCCTTCTCACGGAGACCCAGTACTTC. Residues: CASSSLLTETQYF.

Judged by abundance, this clone is hyperexpanded. The chain links TRBV4-3 to TRBJ2-7; a weak D match, TRBD2 (6 bases). The CDR3 extends over 19 amino acids. Germline V gene sequence: CDR1 LGHNA, CDR2 YSLEER. V lost 0 bases and J 0 bases, leaving 21 bases between the germline ends. The CDR3 here is CASSQEPGAGALSSYEQYF. In DNA, the CDR3 is TGCGCCAGCAGCCAAGAGCCGGGAGCGGGCGCCCTGAGCTCCTACGAGCAGTACTTC.

The chain carries TRBV7-6 and TRBJ2-7, with D possibly matching TRBD2 (5 bases). Germline CDR1 is SGHVS and CDR2 is FNYEAQ. The germline V and J ends were trimmed by 0 bases and 0 bases, with 6 bases remaining between them. The CDR3 covers 14 residues. The CDR3 coding sequence is TGTGCCAGCAGCTTAGCGGAGGACTCCTACGAGCAGTACTTC. Amino acid sequence: CASSLAEDSYEQYF.

V is TRBV13 and J is TRBJ2-6; the D is unclear. The CDR3 sequence is 14 residues long. V shed 4 bases and J shed 0 bases, with 4 bases lying between them. Germline CDR1 is PRHDT and CDR2 is FYEKMQ (reference sequence). In DNA form, the CDR3 reads TGTGCCAGCAGCTCCCTCTCTGGGGCCAACGTCCTGACTTTC. This gives the protein CASSSLSGANVLTF. The full variable domain, completed using reference TRBV13 and TRBJ2-6, is AAGVIQSPRHLIKEKRETATLKCYPIPRHDTVYWYQQGPGQDPQFLISFYEKMQSDKGSIPDRFSAQQFSDYHSELNMSSLELGDSALYFCASSSLSGANVLTFGAGSRLTVL.